These 27 T cell receptor beta chains were all obtained from the same sample, sequenced in a study of T-cell reconstitution after alpha-beta-depleted transplantation in children. Preparation of the TCRbeta library used unique molecular identifiers. TCRdb used MiXCR to reprocess the PCR reads, holding one entry per CDR3 protein. The table has approximately 220,000 distinct CDR3 sequences, 17% seen once; the top ten hold 43%. Sequences were derived from PBMCs, mostly from graft donor cells, sampled 360 days after TCRalphabeta/CD19-depleted stem cell transplant. All receptors come from a male patient under 10 years old who had a stem cell transplant for acute lymphoblastic leukemia, so the T cells may come from the graft donor.

This chain links TRBV5-1 with TRBJ2-5, with D tentatively TRBD1 or TRBD2 (6 bases each). In germline, CDR1 is SGHRS, CDR2 YFSETQ. This CDR3 has 15 amino acids. V lost 3 bases and J 0 bases, leaving 12 bases between the germline ends. The CDR3 loop is CASSSGGPYQETQYF. For the CDR3, the DNA is TGCGCCAGCAGCTCTGGGGGGCCGTACCAAGAGACCCAGTACTTC.

The V call is TRBV5-1, the J call TRBJ2-5; 8 bases are a match to TRBD2. The CDR3 length is 18 residues. The V and J ends lost 4 bases and 0 bases, in that order; junction bases with no gene match: 14. CDR1 SGHRS and CDR2 YFSETQ come from the germline V gene. For the CDR3, the DNA is TGCGCCAGCAGCCGAGGACGGGAGGGCCGCTCTTACCAAGAGACCCAGTACTTC. Translating gives CASSRGREGRSYQETQYF.

This clonotype appeared a few times. This chain joins TRBV7-8 and TRBJ2-1, with D perhaps given as TRBD1 or TRBD2 (5 bases each). The CDR3 is 14 residues long. With 7 bases removed from V and 7 bases from J, the gap between germline ends came to 17 bases. Germline V gene data show CDR1 as SGHVS and CDR2 as FQNEAQ. In DNA, the CDR3 is TGTGCCAGCACTAAAATTTACGAGGGGAATGAGCAGTTCTTC. Translation: CASTKIYEGNEQFF.

The chain recombines TRBV5-1 with TRBJ2-3; TRBD2 matches at 10 bases. The germline V gene encodes CDR1 SGHRS and CDR2 YFSETQ. V trimming: 0 bases; J trimming: 6 bases; junction bases outside the gene matches: 10. The CDR3 is 17 amino acids. This CDR3 reads CASSLVFLAGEEDTQYF. CDR3 bases: TGCGCCAGCAGCTTGGTTTTCCTAGCGGGGGAGGAGGATACGCAGTATTTT.

Here the CDR3 reads CASMGTGFYEQYF. The CDR3, as DNA: TGTGCCAGCATGGGGACAGGTTTTTACGAGCAGTACTTC. The V and J genes are TRBV27 and TRBJ2-7; 8 bases align to TRBD1. The CDR3 is 13 residues long. The germline CDR1 and CDR2 sequences are MNHEY and SMNVEV (reference sequence). The ends lost 7 bases at V and 4 bases at J; junction bases unmatched: 6.

This clonotype appeared a few times. The chain links TRBV6-1 to TRBJ2-1; 13 bases align to TRBD2. The V and J ends lost 6 bases and 6 bases, in that order; junction bases with no gene match: 8. The CDR3 covers 16 residues. Germline CDR1 and CDR2: MNHNS and SASEGT. This chain's CDR3 is CASRQLGLAGSNEQFF. CDR3 DNA sequence: TGTGCCAGCAGACAATTGGGACTAGCGGGGTCCAATGAGCAGTTCTTC.

V and J are TRBV24-1 and TRBJ2-3; D is perhaps TRBD2 (7 bases). Trimming shortened V by 10 bases and J by 3 bases, and 19 bases separated the two germline ends. The germline gives CDR1 KGHDR, CDR2 SFDVKD. The CDR3 has 15 residues. The CDR3 sequence is CATQGGGESTDTQYF. In DNA, the CDR3 is TGTGCCACTCAGGGAGGGGGGGAATCAACAGATACGCAGTATTTT.

The chain combines TRBV6-8 with TRBJ1-1; the D is unclear. The CDR3 consists of 13 residues. Germline values: CDR1 MNHGY, CDR2 SAAAGT. Trimming pared 7 bases from V and 4 bases from J, leaving 13 bases between. CDR3 residues: CASMTGRATEAFF. The CDR3 bases are TGTGCCAGCATGACTGGAAGAGCCACTGAAGCTTTCTTT.

The DNA for the CDR3 is TGTGCCAGCAGTGTGGACAGGGCGTTCGGAGGCTACACCTTC. Translated, it gives CASSVDRAFGGYTF. The V call is TRBV6-1, the J call TRBJ1-2, with TRBD1 identical over 8 bases. Germline V gene lookup returns CDR1 MNHNS and CDR2 SASEGT. This CDR3 spans 14 amino acids. V gave up 4 bases and J gave up 8 bases; unmatched junction bases: 9.

The table lists this clonotype with a few counts. J is TRBJ1-5 and V is TRBV7-2; D uncertain. This CDR3 comprises 13 residues. Germline CDR1 is SGHTA and CDR2 is FQGNSA. Trimming shortened V by 1 base and J by 5 bases, and 6 bases separated the two germline ends. This CDR3 is CASSLGLYQPQHF. For the CDR3, the DNA is TGTGCCAGCAGCTTAGGACTGTATCAGCCCCAGCATTTT.

This clonotype was seen repeatedly, ten times or more. Here the CDR3 reads CASRESGTIETQYF. CDR3 nucleotide sequence: TGTGCCAGCAGGGAGTCCGGGACAATAGAGACCCAGTACTTC. The chain uses TRBV2 and TRBJ2-5; D is possibly TRBD1 (6 bases). This CDR3 spans 14 amino acids. Germline V gives CDR1 SNHLY, CDR2 FYNNEI. With 6 bases removed from V and 4 bases from J, the gap between germline ends came to 15 bases.

The J gene is TRBJ2-3, the V gene TRBV6-5, with 11 bases matching TRBD2. The CDR3 sequence is 17 residues long. The germline CDR1 and CDR2 sequences are MNHEY and SVGAGI. Trimming at V came to 8 bases and at J to 0 bases, leaving 10 bases not matched to a gene. In DNA form, the CDR3 reads TGTGCCAGCGTTTCTCTAGCGGGGGGCAAAAGCACAGATACGCAGTATTTT. Translation gives CASVSLAGGKSTDTQYF.

This clonotype was observed a handful of times. The rearrangement joins TRBV29-1 to TRBJ1-1; D unresolved. CDR1 SQVTM and CDR2 ANQGSEA come from the germline V gene. The V and J ends lost 2 bases and 0 bases respectively, with 7 bases between them. CDR3 size: 13 residues. The CDR3 DNA reads as TGCAGCGTTGAAATTTGGCTGAACACTGAAGCTTTCTTT. It is translated as CSVEIWLNTEAFF.

The rearrangement uses TRBV4-3 and TRBJ1-1; D not resolved. Trimming removed 3 bases at V and 0 bases at J, with 11 bases between. From germline, CDR1 is LGHNA and CDR2 YSLEER. This CDR3 is 15 amino acids long. CDR3 sequence reads: CASSHIRAMNTEAFF. The CDR3 DNA reads as TGCGCCAGCAGCCACATTAGGGCTATGAACACTGAAGCTTTCTTT.

This clonotype has only a few counts. The rearrangement links TRBV18 to TRBJ1-1; maybe TRBD1 (5 bases). Germline-derived CDR1 and CDR2 are KGHSH and LQKENI. V lost 3 bases to trimming and J lost 2 bases, with 13 bases between them. The CDR3 loop spans 15 amino acids. The CDR3 loop is CASSPIGASNTEAFF. The CDR3 coding sequence is TGTGCCAGCTCACCGATCGGGGCAAGTAACACTGAAGCTTTCTTT.

The genes are TRBV12-3 or TRBV12-4 and TRBJ2-2; TRBD2 matches at 11 bases. The CDR3 runs 15 residues. V was pared by 8 bases and J by 2 bases, with 4 bases of the junction left unmatched. CDR3 DNA: TGTGCCAGCGGGGGACTAGCGGTAAACACCGGGGAGCTGTTTTTT. As protein: CASGGLAVNTGELFF.

This sequence joins TRBV7-9 and TRBJ2-3, with TRBD2 as a possible D gene (5 bases). Germline V gene lookup returns CDR1 SEHNR and CDR2 FQNEAQ (reference sequence). The germline V and J ends were trimmed by 7 bases and 4 bases, with 15 bases remaining between them. The CDR3 loop spans 14 amino acids. The CDR3 loop is CASILLDGADTQYF. DNA for the CDR3: TGTGCCAGCATACTACTAGATGGTGCAGATACGCAGTATTTT.

This clonotype was seen a few times. DNA of the CDR3: TGTGCCAGCAGACCTGGGACAGGGGAAGAGACCCAGTACTTC. This codes for CASRPGTGEETQYF. The chain is built from TRBV6-2 or TRBV6-3 and TRBJ2-5; 10 bases line up with TRBD1. The germline CDR1 and CDR2 sequences are MNHEY and SVGEGT. The CDR3 length is 14 residues. Trimming took 6 bases from V and 3 from J; bases not matched to a gene: 4.

This clonotype has just a few counts. The V call is TRBV5-6, the J call TRBJ2-2; D is perhaps TRBD1 (6 bases). Per the germline V gene, CDR1 is SGHDT and CDR2 is YYEEEE. V dropped 0 bases and J dropped 1 base, with 10 bases sitting between them. This CDR3 spans 16 amino acids. The DNA for the CDR3 is TGTGCCAGCAGCTTGGCCGCAGGGGTGAACACCGGGGAGCTGTTTTTT. Encoded protein: CASSLAAGVNTGELFF.

This clonotype was detected only a few times. The chain couples TRBV7-6 to TRBJ2-1; 8 nucleotides agree with TRBD1. From germline, CDR1 is SGHVS and CDR2 FNYEAQ. J lost 4 bases, V lost 5 bases, and 7 bases had no gene match. This CDR3 contains 15 residues. The CDR3 bases are TGTGCCAGCAGCGAGGACAGGGTCTTTTACAATGAGCAGTTCTTC. This encodes CASSEDRVFYNEQFF. The whole variable domain, remainder taken from reference TRBV7-6 and TRBJ2-1, is GAGVSQSPRYKVTKRGQDVALRCDPISGHVSLYWYRQALGQGPEFLTYFNYEAQQDKSGLPNDRFSAERPEGSISTLTIQRTEQRDSAMYRCASSEDRVFYNEQFFGPGTRLTVL.

This clonotype was seen more than once but under ten times. The chain is built from TRBV7-8 and TRBJ1-5; D not certain. Trimming pared 2 bases from V and 4 bases from J, leaving 9 bases between. Germline loops: CDR1 SGHVS, CDR2 FQNEAQ. The CDR3 has 14 amino acids. The CDR3 bases are TGTGCCAGCAGCTTACGGGGTACAAATCAGCCCCAGCATTTT. Its translation: CASSLRGTNQPQHF.

The CDR3 nucleotides are TGTGCCAGCAGAGACGGACAGGGGTTTACAGATACGCAGTATTTT. Protein product: CASRDGQGFTDTQYF. The V and J genes are TRBV6-1 and TRBJ2-3, with 9 bases fitting TRBD1. V lost 6 bases and J lost 3; bases outside the gene matches: 7. The CDR3 totals 15 residues. Germline V gene sequence: CDR1 MNHNS, CDR2 SASEGT.

This chain links TRBV11-2 with TRBJ2-1; TRBD2 matches 8 bases. V dropped 4 bases and J dropped 7; count of bases not matched to a gene: 12. Germline V gene sequence: CDR1 SGHAT, CDR2 FQNNGV. The CDR3 has 16 amino acids. The CDR3 spells CASSSLSQRGLNEQFF. As DNA, the CDR3 is TGTGCCAGCAGCTCCCTTTCCCAGCGGGGGTTGAATGAGCAGTTCTTC. Complete variable domain (other parts from reference TRBV11-2 and TRBJ2-1): EAGVAQSPRYKIIEKRQSVAFWCNPISGHATLYWYQQILGQGPKLLIQFQNNGVVDDSQLPKDRFSAERLKGVDSTLKIQPAKLEDSAVYLCASSSLSQRGLNEQFFGPGTRLTVL.

The chain links TRBV12-3 or TRBV12-4 to TRBJ2-4; weak D call: TRBD1 (6 bases). CDR3 size: 13 residues. V dropped 7 bases and J dropped 2 bases, with 9 bases sitting between them. The chain's CDR3 is CASTTGSKNIQYF. In DNA, the CDR3 is TGTGCCAGCACGACAGGTTCCAAAAACATTCAGTACTTC.

This clonotype has at least ten counts. The rearrangement uses TRBV7-6 and TRBJ2-7; perhaps TRBD2 as D (5 bases). V lost 1 base and J lost 2, with 9 bases in between. CDR3 length equals 14 residues. In germline, CDR1 is SGHVS, CDR2 FNYEAQ. In DNA form, the CDR3 reads TGTGCCAGCAGCTTAGATCCCGGGGCCTACGAGCAGTACTTC. This encodes CASSLDPGAYEQYF.

The chain employs TRBV28 and TRBJ1-2; 8 positions match TRBD1. Germline V gene data show CDR1 as MDHEN and CDR2 as SYDVKM. This CDR3 contains 11 residues. Trimming cost V 8 bases and J 8 bases; bases outside gene matches: 4. This CDR3 is CASDRGLGYTF. CDR3 nucleotides: TGTGCCAGCGACAGGGGCTTGGGCTACACCTTC.

This clonotype came up a few times. The chain has TRBV12-3 or TRBV12-4 and TRBJ2-2; 8 bases line up with TRBD2. After removal of 6 bases from V and 1 base from J, the junction contained 4 bases not matched to a gene. This CDR3 is built from 15 residues. CDR3 protein: CASSRSGGNTGELFF. Written as DNA, the CDR3 is TGTGCCAGCAGCCGAAGCGGGGGGAACACCGGGGAGCTGTTTTTT.